The rows below give T cell receptor beta chains drawn from one sample of a study of siplizumab effects on memory and regulatory T cells. The assay was immunoSEQ multiplex PCR, and TCRdb's table has in-frame clones only and misses some. Of some 120,000 clones listed, around 93% were seen once; the top ten hold over 0.15%. Specimen: non-Treg CD4+ T cells sorted from blood. These receptors all stem from a human donor in good health. CDR3s include the opening cysteine and the closing phenylalanine or tryptophan. D genes are given only for firm matches. Rows give clone size only sometimes, using once, few, many, or a class for an expanded clone.

CDR3: CASSEMDNTGELFF; DNA: TGTGCCAGCAGTGAAATGGACAACACCGGGGAGCTGTTTTTT; size: .; D: .; V: TRBV6-1; J: TRBJ2-2
CDR3: CASSSRDPGSYNSPLHF; DNA: TGTGCCAGCAGTTCCCGGGACCCTGGGTCCTATAATTCACCCCTCCACTTT; size: .; D: .; V: TRBV27; J: TRBJ1-6
CDR3: CASSVLSRDSPLHF; DNA: TGTGCCAGCAGCGTACTGTCAAGGGATTCACCCCTCCACTTT; size: .; D: .; V: TRBV9; J: TRBJ1-6
CDR3: CASGKGEPAAYSPLHF; DNA: TGTGCCAGCGGGAAAGGGGAACCCGCCGCCTATTCACCCCTCCACTTT; size: .; D: .; V: TRBV19; J: TRBJ1-6
CDR3: CASSQDPRLAGVAGELFF; DNA: TGCGCCAGCAGCCAAGACCCCAGACTAGCGGGGGTGGCCGGGGAGCTGTTTTTT; size: .; D: TRBD2; V: TRBV4-1; J: TRBJ2-2
CDR3: CASKSQIQSYEQYF; DNA: TGTGCCAGCAAGAGCCAAATTCAATCCTACGAGCAGTACTTC; size: .; D: .; V: TRBV6-5; J: TRBJ2-7
CDR3: CAISESRPGGTTEAFF; DNA: TGTGCCATCAGTGAGTCGAGGCCGGGAGGGACCACTGAAGCTTTCTTT; size: .; D: .; V: TRBV10-3; J: TRBJ1-1
CDR3: CSAGAPNQPQHF; DNA: TGCAGCGCAGGGGCCCCGAATCAGCCCCAGCATTTT; size: .; D: .; V: TRBV29-1; J: TRBJ1-5
CDR3: CASSPPRQGSNEQFF; DNA: TGTGCCAGCAGCCCCCCCCGACAGGGAAGCAATGAGCAGTTCTTC; size: .; D: TRBD1; V: TRBV7-3; J: TRBJ2-1
CDR3: CATSRGGLAGASGETQYF; DNA: TGTGCCACCAGCAGAGGGGGACTAGCGGGGGCTTCCGGAGAGACCCAGTACTTC; size: .; D: TRBD2; V: TRBV15; J: TRBJ2-5
CDR3: CASSVRAGRTDTQYF; DNA: TGTGCCAGCAGCGTCCGAGCGGGGAGGACAGATACGCAGTATTTT; size: .; D: TRBD2; V: TRBV9; J: TRBJ2-3
CDR3: CASSFSGGNTEAFF; DNA: TGTGCCAGCAGTTTCTCAGGGGGGAACACTGAAGCTTTCTTT; size: .; D: TRBD1; V: TRBV27; J: TRBJ1-1
CDR3: CASRSDRGHWNEQFF; DNA: TGTGCCAGCAGATCGGACAGGGGGCACTGGAATGAGCAGTTCTTC; size: .; D: TRBD1; V: TRBV7-2; J: TRBJ2-1
CDR3: CASSVGSGQTNTGELFF; DNA: TGTGCCAGCAGCGTAGGTTCAGGGCAGACGAACACCGGGGAGCTGTTTTTT; size: once; D: .; V: TRBV9; J: TRBJ2-2
CDR3: CASSLLGQGANTEAFF; DNA: TGTGCCAGCAGCTTACTTGGCCAGGGGGCGAACACTGAAGCTTTCTTT; size: once; D: TRBD1; V: TRBV7-9; J: TRBJ1-1
CDR3: CASSLAGGAGSYEQYF; DNA: TGTGCCAGCAGCTTAGCAGGCGGGGCGGGTTCCTACGAGCAGTACTTC; size: .; D: .; V: TRBV7-9; J: TRBJ2-7
CDR3: CSVEDRGTYEKLFF; DNA: TGCAGCGTTGAAGATCGGGGGACGTATGAAAAACTGTTTTTT; size: few; D: .; V: TRBV29-1; J: TRBJ1-4
CDR3: CAWSVRLAGGRETQYF; DNA: TGTGCCTGGAGTGTACGGTTAGCGGGGGGGCGAGAGACCCAGTACTTC; size: .; D: TRBD2; V: TRBV30; J: TRBJ2-5
CDR3: CASSLGLAGGLETQYF; DNA: TGTGCCAGCAGCCTTGGACTAGCGGGGGGGTTGGAGACCCAGTACTTC; size: .; D: TRBD2; V: TRBV6-6; J: TRBJ2-5
CDR3: CASRQGWGRNEQFF; DNA: TGTGCCAGCAGACAGGGTTGGGGCCGAAATGAGCAGTTCTTC; size: .; D: .; V: TRBV28; J: TRBJ2-1
CDR3: CASSLRGNYGYTF; DNA: TGTGCCAGCAGCTTGAGGGGGAACTATGGCTACACCTTC; size: .; D: .; V: TRBV5-4; J: TRBJ1-2
CDR3: CASSYFRGNYEQYF; DNA: TGTGCCAGCAGTTACTTCCGGGGCAACTACGAGCAGTACTTC; size: .; D: .; V: TRBV6-5; J: TRBJ2-7
CDR3: CASSLIGYEQFF; DNA: TGTGCCAGCAGCTTGATCGGGTATGAGCAGTTCTTC; size: .; D: .; V: TRBV5-6; J: TRBJ2-1
CDR3: CASSLGFDQLGEQYF; DNA: TGTGCCAGCAGCTTGGGGTTTGACCAGCTCGGCGAGCAGTACTTC; size: .; D: .; V: TRBV5-5; J: TRBJ2-7
CDR3: CASSPRQGSGTEAFF; DNA: TGTGCCAGCAGTCCCAGACAGGGGTCCGGCACTGAAGCTTTCTTT; size: .; D: TRBD1; V: TRBV28; J: TRBJ1-1
CDR3: CASSLDRTEQYF; DNA: TGTGCCAGCAGTTTGGACCGGACAGAGCAGTACTTC; size: .; D: .; V: TRBV27; J: TRBJ2-7
CDR3: CASRTDRDGRGYTF; DNA: TGTGCCAGCAGGACGGACAGGGACGGCCGGGGCTACACCTTC; size: .; D: TRBD1; V: TRBV6-5; J: TRBJ1-2
CDR3: CASRSPLNTGELFF; DNA: TGTGCCAGCCGCTCTCCCCTGAACACCGGGGAGCTGTTTTTT; size: .; D: .; V: TRBV18; J: TRBJ2-2
CDR3: CASSLGLSYQETQYF; DNA: TGTGCCAGCAGCTTGGGACTCTCGTACCAAGAGACCCAGTACTTC; size: .; D: .; V: TRBV5-4; J: TRBJ2-5
CDR3: CASSSREIDGYTF; DNA: TGTGCCAGCAGTAGCCGGGAGATCGATGGCTACACCTTC; size: .; D: .; V: TRBV6-5; J: TRBJ1-2
CDR3: CASSQEGAPGNTIYF; DNA: TGCGCCAGCAGCCAAGAAGGGGCCCCGGGAAACACCATATATTTT; size: .; D: .; V: TRBV4-1; J: TRBJ1-3
CDR3: CASSPPGTKVRCYEQYF; DNA: TGTGCCAGCAGCCCCCCCGGGACTAAAGTCCGTTGCTACGAGCAGTACTTC; size: .; D: TRBD2; V: TRBV13; J: TRBJ2-7
CDR3: CASSLGRNNEKLFF; DNA: TGTGCCAGCAGCTTAGGCAGGAACAATGAAAAACTGTTTTTT; size: .; D: .; V: TRBV11-2; J: TRBJ1-4
CDR3: CASSLSDRDDTDTQYF; DNA: TGTGCCAGCAGCCTCTCAGACAGGGATGACACAGATACGCAGTATTTT; size: .; D: TRBD1; V: TRBV6-6; J: TRBJ2-3
CDR3: CAISVGDSLGDTIYF; DNA: TGTGCCATCAGCGTAGGGGACAGCCTAGGTGACACCATATATTTT; size: .; D: TRBD1; V: TRBV10-3; J: TRBJ1-3
CDR3: CASSADKNSGGHGYTF; DNA: TGTGCCAGCAGTGCCGATAAGAATTCGGGGGGCCATGGCTACACCTTC; size: .; D: .; V: TRBV7-3; J: TRBJ1-2
CDR3: CASAGTGASYEQYF; DNA: TGTGCCAGCGCTGGGACAGGGGCTTCCTACGAGCAGTACTTC; size: .; D: TRBD1; V: TRBV6-5; J: TRBJ2-7
CDR3: CASSQRGSRGYTF; DNA: TGCGCCAGCAGTCAACGGGGCAGCCGTGGCTACACCTTC; size: .; D: .; V: TRBV23-1; J: TRBJ1-2